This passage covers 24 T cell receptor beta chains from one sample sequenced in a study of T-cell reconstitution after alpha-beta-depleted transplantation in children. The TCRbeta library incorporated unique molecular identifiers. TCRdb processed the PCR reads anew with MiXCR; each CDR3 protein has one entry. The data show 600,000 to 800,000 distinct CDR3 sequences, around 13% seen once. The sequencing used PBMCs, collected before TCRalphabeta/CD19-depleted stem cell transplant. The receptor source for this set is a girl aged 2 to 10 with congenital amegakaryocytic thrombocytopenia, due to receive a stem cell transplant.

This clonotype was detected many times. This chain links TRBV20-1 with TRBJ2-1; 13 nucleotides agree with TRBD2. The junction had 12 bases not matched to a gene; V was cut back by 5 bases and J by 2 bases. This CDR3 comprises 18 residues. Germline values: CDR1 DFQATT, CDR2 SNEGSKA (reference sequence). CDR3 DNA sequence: TGCAGTGCTGTAGGAGGACTAGCGGGAGTTCCCGCCTACAATGAGCAGTTCTTC. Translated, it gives CSAVGGLAGVPAYNEQFF.

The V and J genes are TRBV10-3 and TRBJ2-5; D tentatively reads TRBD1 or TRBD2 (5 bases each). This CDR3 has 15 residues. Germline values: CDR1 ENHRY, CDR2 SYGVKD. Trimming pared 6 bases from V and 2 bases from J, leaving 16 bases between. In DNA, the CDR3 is TGTGCCATCAGCGGTGGGACGGTCTTTCAAGAGACCCAGTACTTC. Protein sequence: CAISGGTVFQETQYF.

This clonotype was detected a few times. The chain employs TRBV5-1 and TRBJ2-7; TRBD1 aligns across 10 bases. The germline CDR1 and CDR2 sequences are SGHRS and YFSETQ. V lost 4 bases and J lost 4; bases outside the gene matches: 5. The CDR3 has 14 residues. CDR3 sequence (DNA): TGCGCCAGCAGCCCGGGGGACAGGGGATACGAGCAGTACTTC. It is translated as CASSPGDRGYEQYF.

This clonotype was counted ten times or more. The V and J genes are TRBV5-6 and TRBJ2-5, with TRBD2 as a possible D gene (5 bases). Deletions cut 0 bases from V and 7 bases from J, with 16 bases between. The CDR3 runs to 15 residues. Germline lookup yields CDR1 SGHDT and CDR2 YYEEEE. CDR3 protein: CASSLGLAVSGTQYF. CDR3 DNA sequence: TGTGCCAGCAGCTTGGGTTTAGCCGTGAGCGGGACCCAGTACTTC.

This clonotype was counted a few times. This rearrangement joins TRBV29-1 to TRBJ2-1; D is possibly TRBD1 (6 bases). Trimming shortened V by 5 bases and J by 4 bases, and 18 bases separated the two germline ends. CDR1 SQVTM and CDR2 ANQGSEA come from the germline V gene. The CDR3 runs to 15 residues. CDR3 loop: CSVSGRGGGYNEQFF. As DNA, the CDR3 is TGCAGCGTTAGTGGTCGTGGGGGCGGTTACAATGAGCAGTTCTTC.

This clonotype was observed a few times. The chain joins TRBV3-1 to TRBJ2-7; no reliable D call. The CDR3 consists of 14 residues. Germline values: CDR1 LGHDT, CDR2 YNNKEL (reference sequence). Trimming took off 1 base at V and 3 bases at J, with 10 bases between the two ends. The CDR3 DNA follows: TGTGCCAGCAGCCAAGCTGGCGGAAACTACGAGCAGTACTTC. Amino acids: CASSQAGGNYEQYF.

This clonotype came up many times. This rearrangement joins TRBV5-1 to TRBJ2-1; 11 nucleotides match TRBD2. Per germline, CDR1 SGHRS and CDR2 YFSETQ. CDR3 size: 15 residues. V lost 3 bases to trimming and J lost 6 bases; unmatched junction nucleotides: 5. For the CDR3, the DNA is TGCGCCAGCAGCTCGACTAGCGGGACTGGCAATGAGCAGTTCTTC. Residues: CASSSTSGTGNEQFF.

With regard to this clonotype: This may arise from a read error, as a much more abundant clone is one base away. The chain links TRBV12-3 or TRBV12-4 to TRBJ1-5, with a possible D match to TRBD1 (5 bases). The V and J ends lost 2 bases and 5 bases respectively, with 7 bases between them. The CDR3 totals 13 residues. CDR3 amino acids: CASSLQGDQPQHF. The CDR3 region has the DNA TGTGCCAGCAGTTTACAGGGAGATCAGCCCCAGCATTTT.

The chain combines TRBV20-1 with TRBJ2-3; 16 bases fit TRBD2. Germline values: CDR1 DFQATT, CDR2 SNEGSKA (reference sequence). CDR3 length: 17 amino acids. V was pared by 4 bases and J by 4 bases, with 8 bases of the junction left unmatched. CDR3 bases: TGCAGTGCTAACCCACCGGGACTAGCGGGAGGGGCAGATACGCAGTATTTT. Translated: CSANPPGLAGGADTQYF.

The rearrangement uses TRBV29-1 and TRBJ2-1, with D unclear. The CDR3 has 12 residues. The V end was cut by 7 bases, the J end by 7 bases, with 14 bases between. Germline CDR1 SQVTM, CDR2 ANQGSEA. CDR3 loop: CSALDQQNEQFF. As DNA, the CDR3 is TGCAGCGCCCTGGACCAGCAGAATGAGCAGTTCTTC.

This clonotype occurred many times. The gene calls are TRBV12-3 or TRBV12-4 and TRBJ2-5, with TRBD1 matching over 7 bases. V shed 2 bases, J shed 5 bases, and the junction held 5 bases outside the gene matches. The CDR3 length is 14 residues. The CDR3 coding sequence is TGTGCCAGCAGTTTAAGGGGGCGCTCGGAGACCCAGTACTTC. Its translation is CASSLRGRSETQYF.

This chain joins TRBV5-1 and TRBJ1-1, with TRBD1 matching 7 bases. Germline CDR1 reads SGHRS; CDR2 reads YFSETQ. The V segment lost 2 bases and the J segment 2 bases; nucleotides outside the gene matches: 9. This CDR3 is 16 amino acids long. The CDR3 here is CASSFLQGRGNTEAFF. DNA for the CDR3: TGCGCCAGCAGCTTTCTACAGGGGAGGGGCAACACTGAAGCTTTCTTT.

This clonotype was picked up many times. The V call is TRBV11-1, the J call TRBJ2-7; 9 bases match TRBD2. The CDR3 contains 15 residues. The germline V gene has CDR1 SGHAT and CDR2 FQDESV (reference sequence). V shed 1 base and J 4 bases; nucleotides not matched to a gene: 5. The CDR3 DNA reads TGTGCCAGCAGCTTAGACCCTAGCGGGATATACGAGCAGTACTTC. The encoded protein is CASSLDPSGIYEQYF.

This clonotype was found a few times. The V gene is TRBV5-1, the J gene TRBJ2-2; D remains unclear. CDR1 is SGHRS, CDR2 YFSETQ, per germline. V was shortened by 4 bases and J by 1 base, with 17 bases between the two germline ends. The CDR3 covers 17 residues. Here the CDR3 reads CASSKSTSQVNTGELFF. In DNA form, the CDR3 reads TGCGCCAGCAGCAAAAGTACTTCCCAGGTGAACACCGGGGAGCTGTTTTTT.

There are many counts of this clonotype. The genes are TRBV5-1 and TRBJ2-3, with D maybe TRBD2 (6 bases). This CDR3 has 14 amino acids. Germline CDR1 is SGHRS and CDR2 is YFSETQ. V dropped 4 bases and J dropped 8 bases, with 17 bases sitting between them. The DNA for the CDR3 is TGCGCCAGCAGCCACGGGACTCCCGGAGGTACGCAGTATTTT. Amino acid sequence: CASSHGTPGGTQYF.

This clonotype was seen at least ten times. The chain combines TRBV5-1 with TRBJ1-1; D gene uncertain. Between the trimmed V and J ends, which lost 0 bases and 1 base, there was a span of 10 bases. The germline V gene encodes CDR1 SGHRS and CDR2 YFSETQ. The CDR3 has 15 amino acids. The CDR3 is CASSLVGLGNTEAFF. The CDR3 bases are TGCGCCAGCAGCTTGGTCGGTTTGGGGAACACTGAAGCTTTCTTT.

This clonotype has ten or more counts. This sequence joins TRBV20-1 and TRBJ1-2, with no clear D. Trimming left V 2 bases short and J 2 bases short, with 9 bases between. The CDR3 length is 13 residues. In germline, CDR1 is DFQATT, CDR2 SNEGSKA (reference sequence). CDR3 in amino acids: CSARIAANYGYTF. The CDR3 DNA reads TGCAGTGCTAGAATAGCAGCGAACTATGGCTACACCTTC.

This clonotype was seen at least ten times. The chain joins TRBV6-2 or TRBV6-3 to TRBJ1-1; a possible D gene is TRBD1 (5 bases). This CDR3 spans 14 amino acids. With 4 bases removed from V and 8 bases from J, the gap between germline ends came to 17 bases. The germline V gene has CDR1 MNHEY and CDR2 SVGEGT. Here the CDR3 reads CASSLGTAPREAFF. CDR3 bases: TGTGCCAGCAGTTTAGGGACGGCGCCCCGAGAAGCTTTCTTT.

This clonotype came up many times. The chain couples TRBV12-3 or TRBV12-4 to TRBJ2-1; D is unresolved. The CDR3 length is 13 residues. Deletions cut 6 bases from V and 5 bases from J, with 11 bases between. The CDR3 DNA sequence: TGTGCCAGCAGCTTTTCGGTCAACAATGAGCAGTTCTTC. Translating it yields CASSFSVNNEQFF.

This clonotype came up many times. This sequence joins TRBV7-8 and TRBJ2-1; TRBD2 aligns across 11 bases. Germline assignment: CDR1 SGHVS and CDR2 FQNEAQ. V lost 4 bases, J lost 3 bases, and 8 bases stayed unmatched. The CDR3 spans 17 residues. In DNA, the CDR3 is TGTGCCAGCAGCTACAAGCTAGCGGGAGGTCTCTACAATGAGCAGTTCTTC. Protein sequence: CASSYKLAGGLYNEQFF.

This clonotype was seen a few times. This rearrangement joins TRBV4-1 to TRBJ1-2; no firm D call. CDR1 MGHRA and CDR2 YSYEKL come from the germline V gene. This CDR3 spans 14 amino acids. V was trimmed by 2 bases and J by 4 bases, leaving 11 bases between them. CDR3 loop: CASSQYPRGYGYTF. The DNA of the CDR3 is TGCGCCAGCAGCCAATACCCCCGAGGCTATGGCTACACCTTC.

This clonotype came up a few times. The CDR3 protein is CASGQTESPAEFF. The CDR3 DNA reads TGCGCCAGCGGCCAGACAGAGTCCCCCGCAGAGTTCTTC. The V gene is TRBV5-1, the J gene TRBJ2-1, with D tentatively TRBD1 (5 bases). The germline gives CDR1 SGHRS, CDR2 YFSETQ. V lost 7 bases to trimming and J lost 14 bases, with 22 bases between them. The CDR3 is 13 residues long. Complete variable domain (other parts from reference TRBV5-1 and TRBJ2-1): KAGVTQTPRYLIKTRGQQVTLSCSPISGHRSVSWYQQTPGQGLQFLFEYFSETQRNKGNFPGRFSGRQFSNSRSEMNVSTLELGDSALYLCASGQTESPAEFFGPGTRLTVL.

DNA of the CDR3: TGTGCCAGCAGCCCCCCAAGTCCTTATGGCTACACCTTC. Encoded protein: CASSPPSPYGYTF. The chain links TRBV11-2 to TRBJ1-2; D uncertain. This CDR3 is built from 13 residues. V was clipped by 5 bases and J by 5 bases, with 12 bases between them. CDR1 and CDR2 (germline): SGHAT, FQNNGV. The full variable domain, with the rest looked up from reference TRBV11-2 and TRBJ1-2, is EAGVAQSPRYKIIEKRQSVAFWCNPISGHATLYWYQQILGQGPKLLIQFQNNGVVDDSQLPKDRFSAERLKGVDSTLKIQPAKLEDSAVYLCASSPPSPYGYTFGSGTRLTVV.

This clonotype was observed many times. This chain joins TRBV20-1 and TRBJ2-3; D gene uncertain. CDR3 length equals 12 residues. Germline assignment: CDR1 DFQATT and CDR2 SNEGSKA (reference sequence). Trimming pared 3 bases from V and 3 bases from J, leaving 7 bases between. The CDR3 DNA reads TGCAGTGCTAGTCCCCGGACAGATACGCAGTATTTT. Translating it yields CSASPRTDTQYF.